Described below is a single TCR beta chain sequence and its context. The target antigen is unknown. These data belong to a study of T cells and copy number aberrations in small-cell lung cancer. The V segment lost 4 bases and the J segment 6 bases; nucleotides outside the gene matches: 6. CDR3 length: 13 residues. CDR1 is MNHNY, CDR2 SVGAGI, per germline (reference sequence). The data were produced by immunoSEQ multiplex PCR, yet TCRdb's version contains in-frame clones alone and is incomplete. The table records about 6,600 clones, roughly four fifths of them present only once. Overall study results and limits: Versus adjacent lung, tumor T-cell richness and clonality were lower; density nonsignificantly.

Sequencing was carried out using normal tissue next to the tumor. The clonotype originates from a woman between 65 and 79 years old with small cell lung cancer. Some clones in this sample may be carry-over from other donors' samples. This rearrangement joins TRBV6-6 to TRBJ2-7, with TRBD1 matching 7 bases. Here the CDR3 reads CASSSTQGTEQYF. The CDR3 nucleotides read TGTGCCAGCAGTTCAACACAGGGGACCGAGCAGTACTTC.